Below, one T cell receptor beta chain is given with its context. Its antigen is not identified. The CDR3 consists of 15 residues. Germline values: CDR1 SGHTA, CDR2 FQGNSA. With 0 bases removed from V and 5 bases from J, the gap between germline ends came to 13 bases. The authors incorporated unique molecular identifiers into the TCR beta cDNA libraries. One entry per CDR3 protein results from TCRdb running MiXCR on the PCR reads. The sample lists 430,000 or so distinct CDR3 sequences; about 40% were seen once. The data were obtained in a study of post-analysis software for immune sequencing data. Broader study findings: Comparison of patients with controls showed five TRBV segments more frequent in patients, TRBV5-6, TRBV5-1 and TRBV20-1 among them.

V usage is TRBV7-2 and J usage is TRBJ1-2, with D tentatively TRBD1 (5 bases). The clonotype originates from a girl aged 2-10 years with multiple sclerosis. Sequencing used blood. CDR3 sequence (DNA): TGTGCCAGCAGCTTAGCGCTAAGACAGAAATATGGCTACACCTTC. It codes for CASSLALRQKYGYTF.